This T cell receptor beta chain was captured in a study of T-cell memory formation after mild COVID-19. Germline V lookup: CDR1 SEHNR, CDR2 FQNEAQ (reference sequence). The CDR3 covers 13 residues. Trimming pared 1 base from V and 7 bases from J, leaving 7 bases between. Study-level findings and limits: Whereas later expanders leaned CD4+, clones contracting day 15 to 85 showed a balanced CD4/CD8 makeup. Several responding clones turned up in pre-infection memory, indicating that cross-reactive memory may have taken part. Still unconfirmed is whether the second-wave clones peaking on day 37 recognized SARS-CoV-2.

Using its own MiXCR run on the 5' RACE reads, TCRdb lists one record per CDR3 protein. The sample lists hundreds of thousands of distinct CDR3 sequences, about a fifth seen once, with approximately 12% in the top ten. For this clonotype: Antigen: not known.

The sample consisted of PBMCs or a T cell subset sorted from them (not recorded which). The source of this sequence is an adult woman who had mild COVID-19 (a few samples of this study predate the infection). Cell type and time point are not known. V is TRBV7-9 and J is TRBJ1-4; no firm D call. CDR3 bases: TGTGCCAGCAGCTTAGGACATAGTGAAAAACTGTTTTTT. It is translated as CASSLGHSEKLFF.